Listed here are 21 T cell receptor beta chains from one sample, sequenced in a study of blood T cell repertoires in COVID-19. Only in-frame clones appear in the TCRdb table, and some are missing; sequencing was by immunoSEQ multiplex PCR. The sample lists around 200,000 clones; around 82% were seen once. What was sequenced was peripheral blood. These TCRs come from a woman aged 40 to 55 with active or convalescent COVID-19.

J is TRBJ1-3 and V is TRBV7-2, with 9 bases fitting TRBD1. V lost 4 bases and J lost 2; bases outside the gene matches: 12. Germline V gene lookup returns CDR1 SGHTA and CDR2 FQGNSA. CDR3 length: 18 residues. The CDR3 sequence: CASSSIGTGNRAGNTIYF. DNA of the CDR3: TGTGCCAGCAGCTCAATCGGGACAGGGAATCGAGCTGGAAACACCATATATTTT.

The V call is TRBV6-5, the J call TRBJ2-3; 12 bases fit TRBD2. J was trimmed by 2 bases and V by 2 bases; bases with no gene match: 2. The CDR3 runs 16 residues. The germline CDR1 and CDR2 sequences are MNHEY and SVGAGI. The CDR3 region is CASSYLAGGTTDTQYF. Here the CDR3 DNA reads TGTGCCAGCAGTTACCTAGCGGGGGGGACCACAGATACGCAGTATTTT.

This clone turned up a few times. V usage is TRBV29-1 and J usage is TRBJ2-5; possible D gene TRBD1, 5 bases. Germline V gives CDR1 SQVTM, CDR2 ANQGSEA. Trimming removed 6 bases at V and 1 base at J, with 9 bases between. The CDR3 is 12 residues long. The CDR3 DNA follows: TGCAGCGTGGGGCGCCCCCAAGAGACCCAGTACTTC. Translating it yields CSVGRPQETQYF.

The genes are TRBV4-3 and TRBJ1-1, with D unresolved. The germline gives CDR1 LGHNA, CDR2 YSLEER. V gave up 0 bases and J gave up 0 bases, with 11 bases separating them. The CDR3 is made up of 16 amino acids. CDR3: CASSQEWTRVNTEAFF. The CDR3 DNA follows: TGCGCCAGCAGCCAAGAGTGGACTAGGGTGAACACTGAAGCTTTCTTT.

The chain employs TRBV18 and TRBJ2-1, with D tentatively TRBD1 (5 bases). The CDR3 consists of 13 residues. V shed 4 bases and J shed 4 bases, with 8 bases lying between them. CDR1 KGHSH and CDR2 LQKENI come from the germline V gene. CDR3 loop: CASSRGQYNEQFF. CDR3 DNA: TGTGCCAGCTCACGCGGACAATACAATGAGCAGTTCTTC.

The CDR3 spells CASSPSGRRVGELFF. CDR3 DNA sequence: TGTGCCAGCAGCCCGAGCGGGAGACGGGTCGGGGAGCTGTTTTTT. The chain links TRBV3-1 (or the pseudogene TRBV3-2) to TRBJ2-2; 8 positions agree with TRBD2. This CDR3 region has 15 residues. Per the germline V gene, CDR1 is LGHDT and CDR2 is YNNKEL (reference sequence). Trimming at V came to 4 bases and at J to 7 bases, leaving 8 bases not matched to a gene.

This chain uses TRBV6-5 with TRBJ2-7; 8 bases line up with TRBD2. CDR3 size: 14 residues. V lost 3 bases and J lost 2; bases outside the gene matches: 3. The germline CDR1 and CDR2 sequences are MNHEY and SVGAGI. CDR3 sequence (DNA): TGTGCCAGCAGTTATTCGGGGGGGACCTACGAGCAGTACTTC. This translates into CASSYSGGTYEQYF.

This CDR3 reads CASRLPGSKLFF. The CDR3 nucleotides read TGTGCCAGCAGACTGCCGGGATCGAAACTGTTTTTT. V usage is TRBV12-3 or TRBV12-4 and J usage is TRBJ1-4; D ambiguous. This CDR3 is 12 amino acids long. V dropped 6 bases and J dropped 11 bases, with 13 bases sitting between them.

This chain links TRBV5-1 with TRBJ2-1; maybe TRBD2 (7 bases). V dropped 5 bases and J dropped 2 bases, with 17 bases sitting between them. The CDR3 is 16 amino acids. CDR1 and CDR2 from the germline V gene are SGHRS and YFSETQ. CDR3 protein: CASSNGGGQTYNEQFF. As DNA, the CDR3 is TGCGCCAGCAGTAATGGCGGGGGCCAAACCTACAATGAGCAGTTCTTC.

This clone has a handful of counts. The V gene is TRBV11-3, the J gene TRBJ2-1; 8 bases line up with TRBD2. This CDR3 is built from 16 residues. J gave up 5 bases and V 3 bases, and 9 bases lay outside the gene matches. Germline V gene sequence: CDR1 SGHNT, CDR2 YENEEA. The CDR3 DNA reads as TGTGCCAGCAGCTTCCCCCTAGCGGGCCAGGACAATGAGCAGTTCTTC. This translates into CASSFPLAGQDNEQFF.

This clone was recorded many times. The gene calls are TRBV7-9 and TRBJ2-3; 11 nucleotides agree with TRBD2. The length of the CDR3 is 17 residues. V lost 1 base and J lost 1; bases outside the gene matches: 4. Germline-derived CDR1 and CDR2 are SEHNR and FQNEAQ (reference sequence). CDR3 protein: CASSLVAGGDGTDTQYF. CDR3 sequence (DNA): TGTGCCAGCAGCTTAGTAGCGGGAGGGGATGGCACAGATACGCAGTATTTT.

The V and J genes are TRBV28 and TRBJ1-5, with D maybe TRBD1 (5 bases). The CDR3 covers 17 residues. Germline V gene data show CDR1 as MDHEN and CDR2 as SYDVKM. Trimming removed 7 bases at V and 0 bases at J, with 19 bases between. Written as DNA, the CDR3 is TGTGCCAGCAATACCCCAGGGTCGGTCCCTAGCAATCAGCCCCAGCATTTT. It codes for CASNTPGSVPSNQPQHF.

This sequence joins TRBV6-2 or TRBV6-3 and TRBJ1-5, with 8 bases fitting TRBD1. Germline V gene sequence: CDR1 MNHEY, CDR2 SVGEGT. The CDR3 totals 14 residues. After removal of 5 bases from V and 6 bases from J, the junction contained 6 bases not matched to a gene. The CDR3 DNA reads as TGTGCCAGCAGTGGGGACAGGCGGGGTCAGCCCCAGCATTTT. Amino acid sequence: CASSGDRRGQPQHF.

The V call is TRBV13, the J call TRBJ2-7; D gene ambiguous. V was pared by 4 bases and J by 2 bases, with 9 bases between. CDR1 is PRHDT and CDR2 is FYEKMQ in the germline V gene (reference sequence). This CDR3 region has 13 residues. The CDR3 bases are TGTGCCAGCAGCTCGTACAGCACCTACGAGCAGTACTTC. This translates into CASSSYSTYEQYF.

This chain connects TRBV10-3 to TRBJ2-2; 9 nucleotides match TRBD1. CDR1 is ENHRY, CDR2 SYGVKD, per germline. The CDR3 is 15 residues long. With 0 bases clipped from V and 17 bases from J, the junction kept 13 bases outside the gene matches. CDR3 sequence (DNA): TGTGCCATCAGTGAGTCTCGGGGCTCACAGGGGGCGGCATTTTTT. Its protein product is CAISESRGSQGAAFF.

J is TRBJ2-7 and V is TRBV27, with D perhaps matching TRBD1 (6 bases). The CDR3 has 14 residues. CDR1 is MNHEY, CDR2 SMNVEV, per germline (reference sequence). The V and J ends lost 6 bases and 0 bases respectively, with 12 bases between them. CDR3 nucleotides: TGTGCCAGCAGCTGGCAGGGGAGCTCCTACGAGCAGTACTTC. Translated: CASSWQGSSYEQYF.

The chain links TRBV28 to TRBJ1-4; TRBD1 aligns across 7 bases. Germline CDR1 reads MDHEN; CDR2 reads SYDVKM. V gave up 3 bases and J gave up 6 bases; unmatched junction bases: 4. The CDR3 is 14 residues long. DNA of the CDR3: TGTGCCAGCAGTTTCGACAGGGTTGATGAAAAACTGTTTTTT. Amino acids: CASSFDRVDEKLFF.

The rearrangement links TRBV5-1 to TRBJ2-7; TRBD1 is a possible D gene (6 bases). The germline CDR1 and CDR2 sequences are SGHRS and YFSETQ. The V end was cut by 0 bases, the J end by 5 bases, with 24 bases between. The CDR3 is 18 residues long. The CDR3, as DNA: TGCGCCAGCAGCTTGGTCAGGGGCAGCTCGACGGGCGTCCACGAGCAGTACTTC. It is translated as CASSLVRGSSTGVHEQYF.

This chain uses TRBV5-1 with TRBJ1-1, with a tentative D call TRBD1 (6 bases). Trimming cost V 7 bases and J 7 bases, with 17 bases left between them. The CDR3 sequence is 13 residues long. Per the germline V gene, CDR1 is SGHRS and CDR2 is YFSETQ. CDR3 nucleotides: TGCGCCAGCCGCCTTGGGGGGGCGGGTGAAGCTTTCTTT. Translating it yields CASRLGGAGEAFF.

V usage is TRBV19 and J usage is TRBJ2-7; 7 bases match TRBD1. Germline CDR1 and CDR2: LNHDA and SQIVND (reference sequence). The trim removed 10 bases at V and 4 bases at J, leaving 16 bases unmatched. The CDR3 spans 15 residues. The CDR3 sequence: CATSGGRGRNYEQYF. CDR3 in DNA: TGTGCCACCTCAGGGGGTCGCGGGCGGAATTACGAGCAGTACTTC.

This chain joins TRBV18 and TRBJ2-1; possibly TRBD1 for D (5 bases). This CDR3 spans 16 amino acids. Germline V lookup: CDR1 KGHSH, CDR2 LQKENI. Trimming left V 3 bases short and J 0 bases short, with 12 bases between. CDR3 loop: CASSPGGAFSYNEQFF. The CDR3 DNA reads TGTGCCAGCTCACCTGGTGGGGCCTTCTCCTACAATGAGCAGTTCTTC.